The 25 T cell receptor beta chains reported below all come from one sample, sequenced in a study of human T cells and chemical hapten exposure. Time point specified: patch test 2, 6 weeks after DPC sensitization. Treatment: therapeutic diphenylcyclopropenone sensitization with weekly scalp DPC. A single record per CDR3 protein comes from TCRdb applying MiXCR to the RACE reads. The sample lists about 110,000 distinct CDR3 sequences, roughly 9% occurring once. Sequenced material: whole blood, taken in connection with sensitization to the hapten diphenylcyclopropenone (DPC). These receptor sequences come from a woman aged 40 to 50 with alopecia areata. Some clones in this sample may be carry-over from other donors' samples.

This CDR3 reads CSVAGPKGGTDTQYF. The CDR3 bases are TGCAGCGTTGCAGGCCCAAAAGGGGGCACAGATACGCAGTATTTT. V gene TRBV29-1 combines with J gene TRBJ2-3; perhaps TRBD1 as D (5 bases). The CDR3 extends over 15 amino acids. CDR1 is SQVTM, CDR2 ANQGSEA, per germline. The V end was cut by 4 bases, the J end by 1 base, with 15 bases between.

This clonotype was counted many times. The chain couples TRBV2 to TRBJ2-1, with TRBD2 matching 7 bases. The CDR3 covers 13 residues. CDR1 is SNHLY and CDR2 is FYNNEI in the germline V gene. V lost 8 bases, J lost 3 bases, and 4 bases stayed unmatched. The DNA for the CDR3 is TGTGCCAGCCTGGGGGGGGTCTACAATGAGCAGTTCTTC. Translating it yields CASLGGVYNEQFF.

This clonotype was recorded many times. The V and J genes are TRBV5-1 and TRBJ2-2, with 9 bases matching TRBD2. The germline V gene has CDR1 SGHRS and CDR2 YFSETQ. Losses at the gene ends were 5 bases for V and 7 bases for J; bases not matched to a gene: 9. The CDR3 spans 15 residues. CDR3 residues: CASRILAGTGGELFF. The CDR3 nucleotides read TGCGCCAGCAGAATCCTAGCGGGGACCGGCGGGGAGCTGTTTTTT.

This clonotype has ten or more counts. The gene calls are TRBV11-3 and TRBJ2-3; D possibly corresponds to TRBD1 (6 bases). Germline assignment: CDR1 SGHNT and CDR2 YENEEA. V gave up 2 bases and J gave up 3 bases, with 27 bases separating them. The CDR3 is made up of 20 amino acids. CDR3 sequence: CASSLLRAGEIGWITDTQYF. The CDR3 DNA is TGTGCCAGCAGCTTACTCCGCGCAGGGGAGATCGGGTGGATTACAGATACGCAGTATTTT.

This sequence joins TRBV11-2 and TRBJ2-3, with 8 positions matching TRBD2. The ends lost 1 base at V and 3 bases at J; junction bases unmatched: 6. This CDR3 region has 16 residues. CDR1 is SGHAT and CDR2 is FQNNGV in the germline V gene. The CDR3 coding sequence is TGTGCCAGCAGCTTAGGGGTGCGGGGGGCAACAGATACGCAGTATTTT. Translation: CASSLGVRGATDTQYF.

V gene TRBV11-2 combines with J gene TRBJ1-6; 7 nucleotides line up with TRBD1. The CDR3 covers 17 residues. Germline CDR1 and CDR2: SGHAT and FQNNGV. V dropped 4 bases and J dropped 6; count of bases not matched to a gene: 12. The CDR3 protein is CASSSLTGDIANSPLHF. The CDR3 DNA follows: TGTGCCAGCAGCTCCTTAACAGGGGATATCGCTAATTCACCCCTCCACTTT.

CDR3 in DNA: TGCAGCGTTGGCAAGGGTGTGGGTGAAGCTTTCTTT. This translates into CSVGKGVGEAFF. This sequence joins TRBV29-1 and TRBJ1-1, with D uncertain. This CDR3 has 12 amino acids. The germline V and J ends were trimmed by 4 bases and 7 bases, with 13 bases remaining between them. CDR1 is SQVTM and CDR2 is ANQGSEA in the germline V gene.

In this sample, this clonotype turned up many times. The chain combines TRBV4-2 with TRBJ1-3, with a possible D match to TRBD1 (5 bases). Trimming cost V 0 bases and J 0 bases, with 15 bases left between them. The length of the CDR3 is 18 residues. CDR1 is LGHNA, CDR2 YNFKEQ, per germline. The CDR3 reads CASSQEGTRRNSGNTIYF. CDR3 DNA sequence: TGTGCCAGCAGCCAAGAGGGGACCCGTAGAAACTCTGGAAACACCATATATTTT.

The CDR3 bases are TGTGCCAGCAGCTTAGGTCGGGCCGGCTTCTCTGGGGCCAACGTCCTGACTTTC. Residues: CASSLGRAGFSGANVLTF. V is TRBV11-2 and J is TRBJ2-6; D call uncertain. The V gene's germline CDR1 is SGHAT and CDR2 FQNNGV. This CDR3 spans 18 amino acids. V lost 1 base and J lost 0, with 13 bases in between.

This clonotype was observed many times. This chain joins TRBV18 and TRBJ1-2, with unresolved D. The CDR3 is made up of 15 amino acids. The V gene's germline CDR1 is KGHSH and CDR2 LQKENI. The germline V and J ends were trimmed by 3 bases and 8 bases, with 19 bases remaining between them. The CDR3 DNA reads as TGTGCCAGCTCACCGTCGAGGAACATTGGAGGCGGCTACACCTTC. Its translation: CASSPSRNIGGGYTF.

This clonotype was seen many times. J is TRBJ2-5 and V is TRBV7-7; D not resolved. CDR3 size: 13 residues. V was trimmed by 2 bases and J by 5 bases, leaving 9 bases between them. In germline, CDR1 is SSHAT, CDR2 FNYEAQ (reference sequence). In DNA form, the CDR3 reads TGTGCCAGCAGCTTACTGGAGATGGAGACCCAGTACTTC. This encodes CASSLLEMETQYF.

This clonotype was detected ten times or more. The chain combines TRBV28 with TRBJ1-1, with D possibly TRBD1 on 5 matching bases. Germline V gives CDR1 MDHEN, CDR2 SYDVKM. Trimming cost V 5 bases and J 3 bases, with 13 bases left between them. The CDR3 contains 14 residues. CDR3 nucleotides: TGTGCCAGCAGTCCGAGGAGGGACGACACTGAAGCTTTCTTT. Its translation is CASSPRRDDTEAFF.

Comment on this clonotype: Just one base apart from a much larger clone, this may be a read error. The V gene is TRBV14, the J gene TRBJ2-5; D unresolved. CDR3 length: 16 amino acids. Germline V CDR1 and CDR2: SGHDN, FVKESK. CDR3 sequence: CAGSFPGVFGQETQYF. The CDR3 DNA reads as TGTGCCGGCAGCTTCCCCGGCGTTTTCGGCCAAGAGACCCAGTACTTC.

This clonotype was observed many times. The chain carries TRBV28 and TRBJ1-3; D gene ambiguous. The CDR3 is 12 amino acids. The germline CDR1 and CDR2 sequences are MDHEN and SYDVKM. V was clipped by 3 bases and J by 7 bases, with 7 bases between them. The CDR3 spells CASSLQTNTIYF. The CDR3 nucleotides read TGTGCCAGCAGTTTGCAGACCAACACCATATATTTT.

V and J are TRBV6-2 or TRBV6-3 and TRBJ1-1, with 9 bases identical to TRBD1. Germline V gene sequence: CDR1 MNHEY, CDR2 SVGEGT. V lost 6 bases, J lost 4 bases, and 9 bases stayed unmatched. This CDR3 spans 15 amino acids. CDR3 in DNA: TGTGCCAGCAGGACTGTGGGACAGGGTGCCACTGAAGCTTTCTTT. It encodes CASRTVGQGATEAFF.

The V and J genes are TRBV6-6 and TRBJ2-5, with a possible D match to TRBD1 (6 bases). Between the trimmed V and J ends, which lost 7 bases and 1 base, there was a span of 10 bases. The CDR3 length is 13 residues. Looked up from germline, CDR1 is MNHNY and CDR2 is SVGAGI (reference sequence). This chain's CDR3 is CASTNRVQETQYF. CDR3 bases: TGTGCCAGCACTAACAGGGTCCAAGAGACCCAGTACTTC.

With respect to this clonotype: This may stem from a read error, because a much larger clone lies one nucleotide away. The gene calls are TRBV5-1 and TRBJ2-7; the D gene could be TRBD1 or TRBD2 (5 bases each). The CDR3 runs 15 residues. Germline V gene data show CDR1 as SGHRS and CDR2 as YFSETQ. V lost 1 base and J 5 bases, leaving 16 bases between the germline ends. The CDR3 DNA sequence: TGCGCCAGCAGCTTGATCCGGGGCCCAACCCACGAGCAGTACTTC. Protein product: CASSLIRGPTHEQYF.

As for this clonotype: A much larger clone sits a single nucleotide away, making a read error possible. This sequence joins TRBV9 and TRBJ1-1; possible D gene TRBD1, 5 bases. There are 15 residues in the CDR3. The V end was cut by 3 bases, the J end by 7 bases, with 19 bases between. Germline V CDR1 and CDR2: SGDLS, YYNGEE. The CDR3 bases are TGTGCCAGCAGCGAACAGGTATCCGGTGAAAATGAAGCTTTCTTT. It encodes CASSEQVSGENEAFF. Filled out from reference TRBV9 and TRBJ1-1, the complete variable domain reads DSGVTQTPKHLITATGQRVTLRCSPRSGDLSVYWYQQSLDQGLQFLIQYYNGEERAKGNILERFSAQQFPDLHSELNLSSLELGDSALYFCASSEQVSGENEAFFGQGTRLTVV.

The V gene is TRBV7-2, the J gene TRBJ2-6; the D is unclear. CDR1 SGHTA and CDR2 FQGNSA come from the germline V gene. This CDR3 is built from 17 residues. The V end was cut by 1 base, the J end by 0 bases, with 10 bases between. Here the CDR3 reads CASSLGSAFSGANVLTF. In nucleotides, the CDR3 is TGTGCCAGCAGCTTAGGGTCCGCCTTCTCTGGGGCCAACGTCCTGACTTTC.

There are many counts of this clonotype. The V call is TRBV5-1, the J call TRBJ1-5, with D possibly matching TRBD1 (5 bases). The ends were cut back, 0 bases at V and 5 bases at J, with 12 bases in the middle. CDR1 is SGHRS and CDR2 is YFSETQ in the germline V gene. This CDR3 has 15 residues. CDR3 DNA sequence: TGCGCCAGCAGCTTGGTCCCGGGGGGTGATCAGCCCCAGCATTTT. It is translated as CASSLVPGGDQPQHF.

This clonotype was observed many times. The chain joins TRBV10-3 to TRBJ2-7; TRBD1 or TRBD2 may be the D gene (6 bases each). The CDR3 has 14 amino acids. Trimming removed 8 bases at V and 2 bases at J, with 16 bases between. Per the germline V gene, CDR1 is ENHRY and CDR2 is SYGVKD. The CDR3, as DNA: TGTGCCATCCGCGGGGCAGGGGACCCCTACGAGCAGTACTTC. Translation gives CAIRGAGDPYEQYF.

The chain couples TRBV6-1 to TRBJ2-2, with 7 bases matching TRBD1. This CDR3 has 17 amino acids. Germline trimming cut 7 bases from V and 5 bases from J; bases unmatched to any gene: 16. Germline CDR1 is MNHNS and CDR2 is SASEGT. The CDR3, as DNA: TGTGCCAGCACACCTATGGGACAGCCGAGAGGTACCGGGGAGCTGTTTTTT. Translating it yields CASTPMGQPRGTGELFF.

This clonotype was counted many times. The chain carries TRBV6-1 and TRBJ2-3; D possibly corresponds to TRBD2 (6 bases). V lost 7 bases and J 2 bases, leaving 13 bases between the germline ends. The CDR3 runs 14 residues. In germline, CDR1 is MNHNS, CDR2 SASEGT. CDR3 protein: CASTPGLHTDTQYF. As DNA, the CDR3 is TGTGCCAGCACGCCGGGACTGCACACAGATACGCAGTATTTT.

This clonotype was seen a few times. The chain employs TRBV3-1 and TRBJ2-7; 9 bases agree with TRBD2. V shed 4 bases, J shed 6 bases, and the junction held 1 base outside the gene matches. The CDR3 has 12 residues. Germline CDR1 is LGHDT and CDR2 is YNNKEL (reference sequence). This chain's CDR3 is CASSRGGGEQYF. Here the CDR3 DNA reads TGTGCCAGCAGCCGCGGGGGGGGCGAGCAGTACTTC.

This clonotype was observed a handful of times. The chain employs TRBV6-5 and TRBJ1-3, with 9 bases matching TRBD1. Germline V lookup: CDR1 MNHEY, CDR2 SVGAGI. This CDR3 comprises 17 residues. The V and J ends lost 6 bases and 4 bases, in that order; junction bases with no gene match: 13. CDR3 nucleotides: TGTGCCAGCAGCCCCGGGACAGGGTTGAATCCGGGAAACACCATATATTTT. This codes for CASSPGTGLNPGNTIYF.